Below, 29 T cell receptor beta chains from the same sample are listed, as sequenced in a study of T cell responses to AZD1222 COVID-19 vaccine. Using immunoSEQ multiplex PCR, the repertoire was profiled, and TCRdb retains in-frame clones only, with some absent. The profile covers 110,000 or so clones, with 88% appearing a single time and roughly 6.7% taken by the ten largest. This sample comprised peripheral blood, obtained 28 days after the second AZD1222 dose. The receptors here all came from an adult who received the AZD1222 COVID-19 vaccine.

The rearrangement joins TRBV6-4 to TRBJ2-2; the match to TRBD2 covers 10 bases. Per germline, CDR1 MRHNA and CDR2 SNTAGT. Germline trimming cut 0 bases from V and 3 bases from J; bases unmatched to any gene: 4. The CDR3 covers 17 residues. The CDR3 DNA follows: TGTGCCAGCAGTGACTCGGGGCTAGCGGGAGACACCGGGGAGCTGTTTTTT. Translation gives CASSDSGLAGDTGELFF.

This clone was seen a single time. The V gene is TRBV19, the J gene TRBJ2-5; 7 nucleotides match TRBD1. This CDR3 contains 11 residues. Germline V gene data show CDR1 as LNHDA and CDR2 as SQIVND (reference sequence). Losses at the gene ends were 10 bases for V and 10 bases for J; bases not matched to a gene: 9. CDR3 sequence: CATRQGADQYF. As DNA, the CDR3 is TGTGCCACCAGACAGGGAGCGGACCAGTACTTC. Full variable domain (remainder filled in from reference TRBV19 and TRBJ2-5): DGGITQSPKYLFRKEGQNVTLSCEQNLNHDAMYWYRQDPGQGLRLIYYSQIVNDFQKGDIAEGYSVSREKKESFPLTVTSAQKNPTAFYLCATRQGADQYFGPGTRLLVL.

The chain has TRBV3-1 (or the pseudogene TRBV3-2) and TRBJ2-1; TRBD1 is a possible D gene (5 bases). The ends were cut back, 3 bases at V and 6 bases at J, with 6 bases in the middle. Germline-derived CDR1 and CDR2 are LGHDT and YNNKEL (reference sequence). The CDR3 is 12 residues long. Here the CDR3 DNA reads TGTGCCAGCAGCCATCAGGGCAATGAGCAGTTCTTC. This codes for CASSHQGNEQFF.

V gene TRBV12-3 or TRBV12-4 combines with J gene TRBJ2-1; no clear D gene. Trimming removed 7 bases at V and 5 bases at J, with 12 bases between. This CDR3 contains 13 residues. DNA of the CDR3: TGTGCCAGCATCAGCACTACCCACAATGAGCAGTTCTTC. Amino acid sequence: CASISTTHNEQFF.

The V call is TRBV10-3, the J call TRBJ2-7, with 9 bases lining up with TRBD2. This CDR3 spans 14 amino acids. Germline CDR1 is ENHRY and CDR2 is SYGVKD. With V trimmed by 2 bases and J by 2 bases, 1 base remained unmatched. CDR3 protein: CAISELAGTYEQYF. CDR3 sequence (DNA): TGTGCCATCAGTGAGCTAGCGGGGACCTACGAGCAGTACTTC.

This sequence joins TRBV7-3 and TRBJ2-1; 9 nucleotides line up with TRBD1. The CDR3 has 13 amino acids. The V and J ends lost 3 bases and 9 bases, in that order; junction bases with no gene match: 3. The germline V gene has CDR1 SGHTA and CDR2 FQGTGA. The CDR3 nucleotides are TGTGCCAGCAGCTTTACAGGGGGCAGTGAGCAGTTCTTC. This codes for CASSFTGGSEQFF.

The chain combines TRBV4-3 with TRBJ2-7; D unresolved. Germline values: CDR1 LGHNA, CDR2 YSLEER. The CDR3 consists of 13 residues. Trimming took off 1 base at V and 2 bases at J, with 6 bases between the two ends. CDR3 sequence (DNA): TGCGCCAGCAGCCAAGGGCTGGCCTACGAGCAGTACTTC. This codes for CASSQGLAYEQYF.

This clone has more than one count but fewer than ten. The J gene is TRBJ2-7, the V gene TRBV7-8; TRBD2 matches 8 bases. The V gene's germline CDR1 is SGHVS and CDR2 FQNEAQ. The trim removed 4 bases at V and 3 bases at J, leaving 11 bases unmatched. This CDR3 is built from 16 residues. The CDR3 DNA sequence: TGTGCCAGCAGCTCGCTAGCGGGTAATGGGGGCTACGAGCAGTACTTC. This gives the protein CASSSLAGNGGYEQYF.

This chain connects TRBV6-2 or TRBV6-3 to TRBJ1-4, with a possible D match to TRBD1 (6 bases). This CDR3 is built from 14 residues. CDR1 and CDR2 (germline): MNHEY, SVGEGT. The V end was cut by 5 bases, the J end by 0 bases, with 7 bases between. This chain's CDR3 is CASSQGTTNEKLFF. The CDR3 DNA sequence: TGTGCCAGCAGTCAGGGGACAACTAATGAAAAACTGTTTTTT.

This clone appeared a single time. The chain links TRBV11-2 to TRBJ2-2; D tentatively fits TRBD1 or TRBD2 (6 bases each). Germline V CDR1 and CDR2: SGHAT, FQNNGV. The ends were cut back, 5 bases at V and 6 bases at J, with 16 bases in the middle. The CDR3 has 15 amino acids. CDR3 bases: TGTGCCAGCAGCACCCGGGGGCGAGAGTCCGGGGAGCTGTTTTTT. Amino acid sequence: CASSTRGRESGELFF.

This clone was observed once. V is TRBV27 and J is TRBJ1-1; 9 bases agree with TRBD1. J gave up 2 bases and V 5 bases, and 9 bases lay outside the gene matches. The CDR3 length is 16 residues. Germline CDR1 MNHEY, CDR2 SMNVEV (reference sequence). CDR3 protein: CASSVLGQGSNTEAFF. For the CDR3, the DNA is TGTGCCAGCAGTGTCCTGGGACAGGGCTCTAACACTGAAGCTTTCTTT.

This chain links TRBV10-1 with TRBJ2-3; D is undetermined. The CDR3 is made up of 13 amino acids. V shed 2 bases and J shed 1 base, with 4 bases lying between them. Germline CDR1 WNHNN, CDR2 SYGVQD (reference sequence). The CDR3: CASSEGGTDTQYF. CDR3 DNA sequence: TGCGCCAGCAGTGAGGGGGGCACAGATACGCAGTATTTT.

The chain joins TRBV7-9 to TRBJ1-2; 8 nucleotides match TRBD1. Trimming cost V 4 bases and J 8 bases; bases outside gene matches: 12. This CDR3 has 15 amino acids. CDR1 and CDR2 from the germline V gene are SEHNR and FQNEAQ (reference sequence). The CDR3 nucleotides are TGTGCCAGCAGCTCAACCCAGGGGGCCCGACGGGGCTACACCTTC. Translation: CASSSTQGARRGYTF. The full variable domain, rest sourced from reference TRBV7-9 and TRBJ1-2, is DTGVSQNPRHKITKRGQNVTFRCDPISEHNRLYWYRQTLGQGPEFLTYFQNEAQLEKSRLLSDRFSAERPKGSFSTLEIQRTEQGDSAMYLCASSSTQGARRGYTFGSGTRLTVV.

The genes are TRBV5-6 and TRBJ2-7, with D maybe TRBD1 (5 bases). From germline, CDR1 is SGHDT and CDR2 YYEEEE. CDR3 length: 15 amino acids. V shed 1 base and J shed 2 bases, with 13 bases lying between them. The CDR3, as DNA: TGTGCCAGCAGCTTGACTCAGGGCGGCACCTACGAGCAGTACTTC. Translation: CASSLTQGGTYEQYF.

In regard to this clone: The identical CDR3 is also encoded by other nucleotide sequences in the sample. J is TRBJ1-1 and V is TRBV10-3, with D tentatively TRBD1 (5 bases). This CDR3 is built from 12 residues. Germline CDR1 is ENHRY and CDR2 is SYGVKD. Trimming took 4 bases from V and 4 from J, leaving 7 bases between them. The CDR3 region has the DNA TGTGCCATCAGTGGGGGCGGCACTGAAGCTTTCTTT. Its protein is CAISGGGTEAFF.

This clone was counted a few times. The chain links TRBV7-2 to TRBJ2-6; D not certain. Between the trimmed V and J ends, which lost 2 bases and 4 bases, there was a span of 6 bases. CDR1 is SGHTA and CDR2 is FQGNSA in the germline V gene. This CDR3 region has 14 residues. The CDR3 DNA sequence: TGTGCCAGCAGCTTAACTCCAGGGGCCAACGTCCTGACTTTC. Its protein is CASSLTPGANVLTF. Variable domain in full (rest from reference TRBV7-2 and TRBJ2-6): GAGVSQSPSNKVTEKGKDVELRCDPISGHTALYWYRQSLGQGLEFLIYFQGNSAPDKSGLPSDRFSAERTGGSVSTLTIQRTQQEDSAVYLCASSLTPGANVLTFGAGSRLTVL.

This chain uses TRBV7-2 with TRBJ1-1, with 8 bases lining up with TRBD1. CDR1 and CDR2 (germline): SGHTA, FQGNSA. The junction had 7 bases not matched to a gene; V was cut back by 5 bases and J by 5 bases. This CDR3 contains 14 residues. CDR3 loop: CASSIQGGGTEAFF. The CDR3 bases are TGTGCCAGCAGCATACAGGGGGGAGGTACTGAAGCTTTCTTT.

This CDR3 is CASKFVAGGPGDTQYF. The CDR3 DNA follows: TGTGCCAGCAAGTTTGTAGCGGGGGGGCCAGGGGATACGCAGTATTTT. V and J are TRBV7-9 and TRBJ2-3, with TRBD2 identical over 11 bases. The CDR3 extends over 16 amino acids. The junction had 12 bases not matched to a gene; V was cut back by 7 bases and J by 6 bases. CDR1 SEHNR and CDR2 FQNEAQ come from the germline V gene (reference sequence).

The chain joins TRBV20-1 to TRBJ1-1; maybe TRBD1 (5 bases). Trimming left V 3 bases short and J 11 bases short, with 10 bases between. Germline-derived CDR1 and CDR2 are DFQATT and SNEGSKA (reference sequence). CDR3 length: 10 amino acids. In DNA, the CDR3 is TGCAGTGCTAGCGATCGGGGGGCTTTCTTT. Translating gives CSASDRGAFF.

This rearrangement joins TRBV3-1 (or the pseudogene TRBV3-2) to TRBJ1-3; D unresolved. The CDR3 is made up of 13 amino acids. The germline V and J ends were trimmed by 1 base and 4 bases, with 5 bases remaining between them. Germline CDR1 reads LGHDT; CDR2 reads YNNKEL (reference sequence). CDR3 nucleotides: TGTGCCAGCAGCCAAGGTCAGGGAAACACCATATATTTT. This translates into CASSQGQGNTIYF.

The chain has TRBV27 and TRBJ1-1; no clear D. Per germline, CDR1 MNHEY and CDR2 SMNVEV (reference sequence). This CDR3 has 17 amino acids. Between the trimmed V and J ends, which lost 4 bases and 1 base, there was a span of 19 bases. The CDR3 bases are TGTGCCAGCAGTTCGTCCGTTATAGGACTGAAGAACACTGAAGCTTTCTTT. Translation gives CASSSSVIGLKNTEAFF.

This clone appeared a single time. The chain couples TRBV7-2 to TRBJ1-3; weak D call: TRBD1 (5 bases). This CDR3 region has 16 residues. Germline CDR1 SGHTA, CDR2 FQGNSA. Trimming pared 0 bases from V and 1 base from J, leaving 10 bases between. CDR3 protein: CASSLARPGSGNTIYF. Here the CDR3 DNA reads TGTGCCAGCAGCTTAGCCAGGCCAGGGTCTGGAAACACCATATATTTT.

The CDR3 loop reads CASSTGQAVIGGYTF. DNA for the CDR3: TGTGCCAGCAGCACCGGACAGGCCGTGATAGGGGGCTACACCTTC. The V call is TRBV5-5, the J call TRBJ1-2; 7 bases fit TRBD1. V shed 4 bases, J shed 8 bases, and the junction held 14 bases outside the gene matches. CDR1 is SGHKS, CDR2 YYEKEE, per germline (reference sequence). This CDR3 is 15 amino acids long. Full variable domain (missing parts from reference TRBV5-5 and TRBJ1-2): DAGVTQSPTHLIKTRGQQVTLRCSPISGHKSVSWYQQVLGQGPQFIFQYYEKEERGRGNFPDRFSARQFPNYSSELNVNALLLGDSALYLCASSTGQAVIGGYTFGSGTRLTVV.

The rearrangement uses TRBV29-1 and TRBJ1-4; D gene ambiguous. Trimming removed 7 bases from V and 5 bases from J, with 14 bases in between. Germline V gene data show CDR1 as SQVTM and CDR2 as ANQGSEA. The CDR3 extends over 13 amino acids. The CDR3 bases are TGCAGCGCCGTGAGGACGAGGAATGAAAAACTGTTTTTT. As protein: CSAVRTRNEKLFF.

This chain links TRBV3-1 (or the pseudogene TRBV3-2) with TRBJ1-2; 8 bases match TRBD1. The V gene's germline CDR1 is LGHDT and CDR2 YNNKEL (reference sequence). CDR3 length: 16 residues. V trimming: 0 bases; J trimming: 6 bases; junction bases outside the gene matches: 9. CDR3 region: CASSQESGQGRNGYTF. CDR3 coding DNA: TGTGCCAGCAGCCAAGAGTCCGGACAGGGAAGAAATGGCTACACCTTC.

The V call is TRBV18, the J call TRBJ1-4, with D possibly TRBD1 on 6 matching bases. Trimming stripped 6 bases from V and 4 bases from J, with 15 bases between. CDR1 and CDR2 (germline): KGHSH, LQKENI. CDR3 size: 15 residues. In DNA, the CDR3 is TGTGCCAGCTCTCCAAGACAGGTCCGTAATGAAAAACTGTTTTTT. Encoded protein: CASSPRQVRNEKLFF.

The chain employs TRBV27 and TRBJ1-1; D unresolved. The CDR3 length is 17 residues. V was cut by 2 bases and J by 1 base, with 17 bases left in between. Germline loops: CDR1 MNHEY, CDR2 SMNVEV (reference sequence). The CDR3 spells CASSLLGVTGRNTEAFF. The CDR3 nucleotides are TGTGCCAGCAGTTTACTTGGGGTCACCGGACGGAACACTGAAGCTTTCTTT.

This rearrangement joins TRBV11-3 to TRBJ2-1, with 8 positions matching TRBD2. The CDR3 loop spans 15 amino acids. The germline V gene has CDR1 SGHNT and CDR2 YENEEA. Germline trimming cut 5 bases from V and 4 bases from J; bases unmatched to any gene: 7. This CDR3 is CASSLRGAGYNEQFF. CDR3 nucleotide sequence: TGTGCCAGCAGCCTGCGGGGGGCCGGGTACAATGAGCAGTTCTTC. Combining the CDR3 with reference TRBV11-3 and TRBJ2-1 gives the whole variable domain EAGVVQSPRYKIIEKKQPVAFWCNPISGHNTLYWYLQNLGQGPELLIRYENEEAVDDSQLPKDRFSAERLKGVDSTLKIQPAELGDSAVYLCASSLRGAGYNEQFFGPGTRLTVL.

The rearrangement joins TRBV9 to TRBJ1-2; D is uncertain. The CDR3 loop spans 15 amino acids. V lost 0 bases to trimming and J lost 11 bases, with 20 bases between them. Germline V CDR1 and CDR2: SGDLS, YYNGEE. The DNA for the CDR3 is TGTGCCAGCAGCGTAGGGGCAGGCCCCCTCGTCGGTTACACCTTC. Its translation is CASSVGAGPLVGYTF.